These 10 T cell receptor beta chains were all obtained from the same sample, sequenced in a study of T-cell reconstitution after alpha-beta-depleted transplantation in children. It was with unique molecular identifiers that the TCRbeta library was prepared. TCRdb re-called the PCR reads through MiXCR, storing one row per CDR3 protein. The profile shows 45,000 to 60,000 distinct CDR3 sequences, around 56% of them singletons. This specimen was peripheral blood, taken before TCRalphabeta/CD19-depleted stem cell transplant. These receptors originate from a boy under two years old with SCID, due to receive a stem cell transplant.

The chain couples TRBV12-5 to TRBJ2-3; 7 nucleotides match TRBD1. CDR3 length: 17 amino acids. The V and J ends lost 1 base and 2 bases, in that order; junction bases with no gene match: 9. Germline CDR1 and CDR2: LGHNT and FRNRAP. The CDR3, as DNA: TGTGCTAGTGGTTTGGCCCACAGGGGACCGTACACAGATACGCAGTATTTT. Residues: CASGLAHRGPYTDTQYF.

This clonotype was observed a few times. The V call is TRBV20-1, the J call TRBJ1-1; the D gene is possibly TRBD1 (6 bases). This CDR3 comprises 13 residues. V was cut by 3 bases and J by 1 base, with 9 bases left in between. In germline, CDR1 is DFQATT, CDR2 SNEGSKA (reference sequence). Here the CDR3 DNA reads TGCAGTGCTAGGTGGACAGAGAACACTGAAGCTTTCTTT. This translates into CSARWTENTEAFF.

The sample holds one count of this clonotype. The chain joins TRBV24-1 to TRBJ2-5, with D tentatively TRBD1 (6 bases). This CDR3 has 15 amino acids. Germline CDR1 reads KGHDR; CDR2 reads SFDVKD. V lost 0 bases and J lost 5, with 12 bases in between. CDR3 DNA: TGTGCCACCAGTGATTTGCAACTAGGGGGTGAGACCCAGTACTTC. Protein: CATSDLQLGGETQYF.

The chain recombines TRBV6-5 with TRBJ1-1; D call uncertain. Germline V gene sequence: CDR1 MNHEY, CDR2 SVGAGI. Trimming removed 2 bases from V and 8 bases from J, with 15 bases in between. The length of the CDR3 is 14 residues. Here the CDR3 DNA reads TGTGCCAGCAGTTACCACGGACTTGCTGTAGAAGCTTTCTTT. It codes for CASSYHGLAVEAFF.

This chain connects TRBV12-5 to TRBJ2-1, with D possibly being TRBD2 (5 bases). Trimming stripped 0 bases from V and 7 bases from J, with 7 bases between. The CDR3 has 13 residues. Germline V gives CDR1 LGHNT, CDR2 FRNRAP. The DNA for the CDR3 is TGTGCTAGTGGTTTGGTCGGGGTAAATGAGCAGTTCTTC. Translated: CASGLVGVNEQFF.

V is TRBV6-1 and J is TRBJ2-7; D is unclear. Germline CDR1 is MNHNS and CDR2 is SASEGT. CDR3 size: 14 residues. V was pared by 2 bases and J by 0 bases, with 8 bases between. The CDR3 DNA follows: TGTGCCAGCAGTGAATTTATCGGCTCCTACGAGCAGTACTTC. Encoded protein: CASSEFIGSYEQYF.

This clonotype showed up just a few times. CDR3 coding DNA: TGTGCCAGCAGAATAGAGAACAATGAGCAGTTCTTC. Protein: CASRIENNEQFF. The V gene is TRBV2, the J gene TRBJ2-1; D remains ambiguous. Germline CDR1 is SNHLY and CDR2 is FYNNEI. The length of the CDR3 is 12 residues. V was cut by 6 bases and J by 5 bases, with 8 bases left in between. Full variable domain (remainder filled in from reference TRBV2 and TRBJ2-1): EPEVTQTPSHQVTQMGQEVILRCVPISNHLYFYWYRQILGQKVEFLVSFYNNEISEKSEIFDDQFSVERPDGSNFTLKIRSTKLEDSAMYFCASRIENNEQFFGPGTRLTVL.

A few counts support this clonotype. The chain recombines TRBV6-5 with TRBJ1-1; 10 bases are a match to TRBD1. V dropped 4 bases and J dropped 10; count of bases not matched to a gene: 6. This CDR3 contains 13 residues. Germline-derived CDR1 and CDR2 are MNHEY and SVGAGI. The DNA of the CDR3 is TGTGCCAGCAGTTCGACAGGGGGCGAACGAGCTTTCTTT. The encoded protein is CASSSTGGERAFF.

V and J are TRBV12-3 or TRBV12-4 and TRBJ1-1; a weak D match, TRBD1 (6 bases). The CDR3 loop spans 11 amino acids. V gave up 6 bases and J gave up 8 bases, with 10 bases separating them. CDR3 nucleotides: TGTGCCAGCAGCTACAGGGACGAAGCTTTCTTT. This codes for CASSYRDEAFF.

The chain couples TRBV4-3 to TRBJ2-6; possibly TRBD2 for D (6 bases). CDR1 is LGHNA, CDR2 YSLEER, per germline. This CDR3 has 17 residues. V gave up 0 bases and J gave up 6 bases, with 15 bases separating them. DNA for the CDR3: TGCGCCAGCAGCCAAGATAGGGGAGGCCGAGCGGCCAACGTCCTGACTTTC. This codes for CASSQDRGGRAANVLTF.